The rows below give T cell receptor beta chains drawn from one sample of a study of CD8+ T cells in alopecia areata. TCRdb's table, derived via immunoSEQ multiplex PCR, lists solely in-frame clones and lacks some. The table lists about 40,000 clones, just under 95% of them singletons, with 15% to 20% in the top ten. The specimen was CD8+ T cells sorted from blood, collected at week 24, from a patient treated with tofacitinib. All receptors derive from a human donor with alopecia areata. Both conserved end residues are part of each CDR3. The order of the fields is clone size, V gene, J gene, D gene, CDR3 DNA, CDR3 protein. D genes are given only for firm matches. The size of a clone is reported for some rows only, either as once, few or many, or as a class for expanded clones.

-	TRBV7-6	TRBJ2-7	TRBD1	TGTGCCAGCAGCGGGGACAGTTCCTACGAGCAGTACTTC	CASSGDSSYEQYF
-	TRBV6-7	TRBJ2-2	-	TGTGCCAGCAGTTACGATTTGCCGACGGCATACACCGGGGAGCTGTTTTTT	CASSYDLPTAYTGELFF
-	TRBV23-1	TRBJ1-4	-	TGCGCCAGACGTGGTGGGGGGGCAGAAAAACTGTTTTTT	CARRGGGAEKLFF
-	TRBV4-1	TRBJ2-7	-	TGCGCCAGCAGCCAATCAATCGACAGGATCGAGCAGTACTTC	CASSQSIDRIEQYF
-	TRBV27	TRBJ2-1	TRBD2	TGTGCCACTACGGCGGGGGGGCCCGATGAGCAGTTCTTC	CATTAGGPDEQFF
-	TRBV29-1	TRBJ1-1	TRBD1	TGCAGCGTTGATCACACGGGACAGACCATGAACACTGAAGCTTTCTTT	CSVDHTGQTMNTEAFF
-	TRBV28	TRBJ2-1	TRBD2	TGTGCCAGCAACAGCCCGGGGGGATACAATGAGCAGCTCTTC	CASNSPGGYNEQLF
-	TRBV4-3	TRBJ2-6	-	TGCGCCAGCAGCCAAAGGGGGAGCGCGGCTGGGGCCAACGTCCTGACTTTC	CASSQRGSAAGANVLTF
-	TRBV7-9	TRBJ2-1	-	TGTGCCAGCAGCACCCAGACAGGCTACTACAATGAGCAGTTCTTC	CASSTQTGYYNEQFF
-	TRBV10-2	TRBJ2-7	-	TGCGCCAGCAGGGCAAGGTTCCGGGACATAGTGAGCGACGAGCAGTACTTC	CASRARFRDIVSDEQYF
-	TRBV7-9	TRBJ2-1	TRBD1	TGTGCCAGCAGTCCCCTGGGGACAGGAGTTTACAATGAGCAGTTCTTC	CASSPLGTGVYNEQFF
-	TRBV11-2	TRBJ1-3	-	TGTGCCAGCAGCTTAGCGTCGATAGGAAACACCATATATTTT	CASSLASIGNTIYF
-	TRBV7-6	TRBJ2-1	-	TGTGCCAGCAGCCAAGACAGTTACTACAATGAGCAGTTCTTC	CASSQDSYYNEQFF
-	TRBV29-1	TRBJ2-5	-	TGCAGCGTTGTAGCCGGGCAAGAGACCCAGTACTTC	CSVVAGQETQYF
-	TRBV30	TRBJ1-5	TRBD1	TGTGCCTGGAGTCTCGGACAGGGGAATCAGCCCCAGCATTTT	CAWSLGQGNQPQHF
-	TRBV4-1	TRBJ2-7	-	TGCGCCAGCAGCCAAGGCGGGGCCGCCCACGAGCAGTACTTC	CASSQGGAAHEQYF
large	TRBV7-7	TRBJ2-1	TRBD2	TGTGCTAGCAGCTTATCAGGTCCCGGGACTAGCGGGGACAATGAGCAGTTCTTC	CASSLSGPGTSGDNEQFF
-	TRBV7-2	TRBJ2-7	TRBD2	TGTGCCAGCAGGATTAGCGGGGGGGCCGAGCAGTACTTC	CASRISGGAEQYF
-	TRBV5-1	TRBJ2-3	-	TGCGCCAGCAGCTTGTTCAGTTCTAGCACAGATACGCAGTATTTT	CASSLFSSSTDTQYF
-	TRBV10-3	TRBJ2-1	-	TGTGCCATCAGTGAGTGGGGGTCCGGCTCCTACAATGAGCAGTTCTTC	CAISEWGSGSYNEQFF
-	TRBV13	TRBJ2-1	-	TGTGCCAGCAGTTATTCCACATCCCGCTCCTACAATGAGCAGTTCTTC	CASSYSTSRSYNEQFF
-	TRBV5-1	TRBJ2-1	TRBD2	TGCGCCAGCAGTCAGAATCCGGGACTAGAAAGGGTCAATGAGCAGTTCTTC	CASSQNPGLERVNEQFF
-	TRBV23-1	TRBJ1-1	-	TGCGCCAGCACCGCACGGTGGAACACTGAAGCTTTCTTT	CASTARWNTEAFF
-	TRBV5-1	TRBJ1-3	-	TGCGCCAGCAGGTTACAGGGAGGCGGAAACACCATATATTTT	CASRLQGGGNTIYF
-	TRBV29-1	TRBJ2-7	-	TGCAGCGTTGAAGAGGCAGGGTGGGGAGACGAGCAGTACTTC	CSVEEAGWGDEQYF
few	TRBV6-1	TRBJ1-1	TRBD1	TGTGCCAGCAGTGAAGCCCCGACAGGGTTT	CASSEAPTGF
once	TRBV4-3	TRBJ2-5	TRBD2	TGCGCCAGCAGCCCCTACCGCCTGACTAGCGGGGGGCTAGGGACCCAGTACTTC	CASSPYRLTSGGLGTQYF
once	TRBV5-6	TRBJ2-3	TRBD2	TGTGCCAGCAGCTTGATGCTAGCGGGAGCTACAGATACGCAGTATTTT	CASSLMLAGATDTQYF
-	TRBV27	TRBJ2-3	-	TGTGCCAGCAGTTTGGGCCCACCGGGACTCCACACTGCAGATACGCAGTATTTT	CASSLGPPGLHTADTQYF
-	TRBV27	TRBJ2-1	TRBD2	TGTGCCAGCAGTTTACTAGCGGACCTTATGGATGAGCAGTTCTTC	CASSLLADLMDEQFF
-	TRBV2	TRBJ2-1	-	TGTGCCAGCAGTGAAAGTGGGGGGGGCGATGAGCAGTTCTTC	CASSESGGGDEQFF
-	TRBV27	TRBJ2-7	-	TGTGCCAGCAGTTTATACGGGACCTCTCGATACGAGCAGTACTTC	CASSLYGTSRYEQYF
-	TRBV7-9	TRBJ2-3	-	TGTGCCAGCAGCCCTCCTCGACCGAAAGCAGATACGCAGTATTTT	CASSPPRPKADTQYF
-	TRBV9	TRBJ2-7	TRBD1	TGTGCCAGCAGCCCTTTTCACAGGGGGCAATACGAGCAGTACTTC	CASSPFHRGQYEQYF
-	TRBV28	TRBJ2-2	TRBD2	TGTGCCAGCAGTTTCGATACTAGCGGGACCGGGGAGCTGTTTTTT	CASSFDTSGTGELFF
-	TRBV28	TRBJ2-6	-	TGTGCCAGCAGTTTACGGCTGGGGGCCAACGTCCTGACTTTC	CASSLRLGANVLTF
-	TRBV19	TRBJ2-7	TRBD1	TGTGCCAGTAGTGCGGGACAGGGCTCCTACGAGCAGTACTTC	CASSAGQGSYEQYF
-	TRBV29-1	TRBJ2-7	TRBD1	TGCAGCGTGATTTCCGGGACAGGCTTCAACTACGAGCAGTACTTC	CSVISGTGFNYEQYF
once	TRBV15	TRBJ2-1	-	TGTGCCACCATACGAGAGGACAAGGAGCAGTTCTTC	CATIREDKEQFF
-	TRBV15	TRBJ2-1	-	TGTGCCACCAGCGCCCCGGGGGCAGGACTAGGAAACAATGAGCAGTTCTTC	CATSAPGAGLGNNEQFF
-	TRBV7-9	TRBJ2-5	-	TGTGCCAGCAGCTCCCGGGACTCCCAAGAGACCCAGTACTTC	CASSSRDSQETQYF
-	TRBV28	TRBJ2-7	-	TGTGCCAGCAGCCATGGGAGGGACCGTTTTAGGGGGCTCGAGCAGTACTTC	CASSHGRDRFRGLEQYF
-	TRBV28	TRBJ2-7	-	TGTGCCAGCAGTTCAGTTTCCACCTACGAGCAGTACTTC	CASSSVSTYEQYF
-	TRBV7-2	TRBJ2-3	TRBD2	TGTGCCAGCAGCCCATGGACTAGCGGGGGGGCTCGGGCAGATACGCAGTATTTT	CASSPWTSGGARADTQYF
-	TRBV4-1	TRBJ1-5	-	TGCGCCAGCAGCCTTCGTCAAGGCCTTAATCAGCCCCAGCATTTT	CASSLRQGLNQPQHF
-	TRBV15	TRBJ2-1	-	TGTGCCACCAGCAGACCGGACATGATGAGCTCCTACAATGAGCAGTTCTTC	CATSRPDMMSSYNEQFF
-	TRBV2	TRBJ2-7	TRBD1	TGTGCCAGCAGTGCCGGGACAGGGAGGCCCCGCTTTAACTACGAGCAGTACTTC	CASSAGTGRPRFNYEQYF